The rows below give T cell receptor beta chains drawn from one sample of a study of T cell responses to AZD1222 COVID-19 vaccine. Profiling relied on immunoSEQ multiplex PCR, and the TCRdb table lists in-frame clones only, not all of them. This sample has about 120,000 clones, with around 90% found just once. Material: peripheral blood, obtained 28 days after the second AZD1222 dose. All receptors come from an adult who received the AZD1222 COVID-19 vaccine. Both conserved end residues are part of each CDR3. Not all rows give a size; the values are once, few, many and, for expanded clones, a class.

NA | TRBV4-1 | CASSQDPGAVGGYTF
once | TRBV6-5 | CASSRSLRREAFF
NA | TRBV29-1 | CSARTTTNEQFF
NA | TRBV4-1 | CASSQGPGGGGQPQHF
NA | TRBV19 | CASSTTPTGELFF
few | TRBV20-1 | CSASQGVHEQFF
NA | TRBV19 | CASSTQLSPNQPQHF
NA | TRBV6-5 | CASRLTSGTYNEQFF
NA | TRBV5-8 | CASSNRTGGPDTQYF
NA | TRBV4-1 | CASSLARGSNQPQHF
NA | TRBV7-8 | CASSLVGQLQETQYF
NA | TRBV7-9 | CASSRPGTGSSEQYF
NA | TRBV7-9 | CASSFNRGYEQYF
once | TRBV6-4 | CASSDQRAGVKFF
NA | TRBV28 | CASRENLDTQYF
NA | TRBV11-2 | CASSPGQGANGYTF
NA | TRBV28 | CASSKETGYNSPLHF
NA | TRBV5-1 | CASREQGLSKNIQYF
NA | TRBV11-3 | CASSSRPTDTQYF
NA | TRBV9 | CASSEGRGMGTEAFF
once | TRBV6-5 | CASSIGTGLTYEQYF
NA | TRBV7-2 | CASSRGGLDDTDTQYF
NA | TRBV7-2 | CASSILPLPGGSYNEQFF
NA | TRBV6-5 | CASRQPGQAFYGYTF
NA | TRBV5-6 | CASSLGSGVYSNQPQHF
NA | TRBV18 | CASSPQPLGDTEAFF
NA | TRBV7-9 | CASSEGGFSNQPQHF